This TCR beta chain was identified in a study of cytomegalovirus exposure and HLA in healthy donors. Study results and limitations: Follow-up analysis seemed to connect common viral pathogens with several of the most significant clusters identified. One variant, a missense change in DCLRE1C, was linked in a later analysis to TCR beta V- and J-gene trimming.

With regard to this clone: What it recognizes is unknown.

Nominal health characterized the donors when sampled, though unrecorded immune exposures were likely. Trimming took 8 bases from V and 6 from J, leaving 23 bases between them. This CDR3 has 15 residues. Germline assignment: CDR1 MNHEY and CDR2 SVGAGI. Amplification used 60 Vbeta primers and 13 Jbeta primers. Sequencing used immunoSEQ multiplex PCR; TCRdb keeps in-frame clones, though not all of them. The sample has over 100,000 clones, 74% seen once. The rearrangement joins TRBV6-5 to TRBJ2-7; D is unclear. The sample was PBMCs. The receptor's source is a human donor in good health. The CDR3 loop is CASVGRPFPGGEQYF. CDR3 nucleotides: TGTGCCAGCGTCGGCCGACCTTTCCCCGGCGGCGAGCAGTACTTC.